Presented here are 25 T cell receptor beta chains from one specimen sequenced in a study of blood T cell repertoires in COVID-19. The assay was immunoSEQ multiplex PCR, and TCRdb's table has in-frame clones only and misses some. The sample contains hundreds of thousands of clones, about 89% of which appear only once. The sequencing input was PBMCs or T cells enriched from blood (not recorded which). The receptors originated from a man aged 40-55 years in a cohort exposed to, infected with or recovered from COVID-19 (not recorded which).

This sequence joins TRBV7-3 and TRBJ2-3; a possible D gene is TRBD1 (7 bases). The V end was cut by 5 bases, the J end by 8 bases, with 14 bases between. Germline loops: CDR1 SGHTA, CDR2 FQGTGA. This CDR3 contains 13 residues. CDR3 protein: CASSPQGGTTQYF. For the CDR3, the DNA is TGTGCCAGCAGCCCGCAGGGGGGAACTACGCAGTATTTT.

The rearrangement links TRBV20-1 to TRBJ2-2, with 8 positions matching TRBD2. CDR1 and CDR2 (germline): DFQATT, SNEGSKA (reference sequence). This CDR3 spans 15 amino acids. After removal of 3 bases from V and 4 bases from J, the junction contained 7 bases not matched to a gene. In DNA form, the CDR3 reads TGCAGTGCTAGTTCAGCGGGAGCGGGCACCGGGGAGCTGTTTTTT. This sequence encodes CSASSAGAGTGELFF.

The chain has TRBV30 and TRBJ2-3; 13 bases align to TRBD2. The CDR3 extends over 15 amino acids. Germline-derived CDR1 and CDR2 are GTSNPN and SVGIG (reference sequence). V gave up 2 bases and J gave up 5 bases; unmatched junction bases: 4. The CDR3 region is CAWSSRTSGRDTQYF. The CDR3 coding sequence is TGTGCCTGGAGTTCCCGGACTAGCGGGAGAGATACGCAGTATTTT.

This rearrangement joins TRBV5-4 to TRBJ2-1; 14 nucleotides line up with TRBD2. The germline CDR1 and CDR2 sequences are SGHNT and YYREEE (reference sequence). This CDR3 has 16 amino acids. Germline trimming cut 4 bases from V and 8 bases from J; bases unmatched to any gene: 8. CDR3 sequence: CASSTRTSGRWDEQFF. The CDR3 DNA is TGTGCCAGCAGCACCAGGACTAGCGGGAGGTGGGATGAGCAGTTCTTC.

The chain uses TRBV9 and TRBJ1-4; D gene unclear. There are 14 residues in the CDR3. CDR1 and CDR2 from the germline V gene are SGDLS and YYNGEE. Trimming removed 4 bases from V and 5 bases from J, with 12 bases in between. CDR3 coding DNA: TGTGCCAGCAGCCCCAGTCCCGTAAATGAAAAACTGTTTTTT. This encodes CASSPSPVNEKLFF.

The CDR3 nucleotides are TGCGCCAGCAGTGACGGCGGGAGTTCCTACGAGCAGTACTTC. Amino acid sequence: CASSDGGSSYEQYF. V gene TRBV10-1 combines with J gene TRBJ2-7; 7 bases map to TRBD2. V was pared by 3 bases and J by 1 base, with 3 bases of the junction left unmatched. The CDR3 extends over 14 amino acids. Germline-derived CDR1 and CDR2 are WNHNN and SYGVQD (reference sequence).

This rearrangement joins TRBV5-1 to TRBJ2-2, with TRBD2 matching over 12 bases. V shed 4 bases and J 12 bases; nucleotides not matched to a gene: 13. This CDR3 is built from 16 residues. The V gene's germline CDR1 is SGHRS and CDR2 YFSETQ. Here the CDR3 DNA reads TGCGCCAGCAGCCCACCGCAACTAGCGGGAGGTAGGAAGCTGTTTTTT. This sequence encodes CASSPPQLAGGRKLFF.

The rearrangement uses TRBV6-5 and TRBJ1-5; tentatively, D is TRBD1 (6 bases). Germline CDR1 reads MNHEY; CDR2 reads SVGAGI. CDR3 length: 14 residues. Between the trimmed V and J ends, which lost 7 bases and 6 bases, there was a span of 16 bases. CDR3 residues: CASNVRDKGQPQHF. CDR3 coding DNA: TGTGCCAGCAACGTCAGGGACAAGGGTCAGCCCCAGCATTTT.

CDR3 sequence reads: CASSQTLTDTQYF. In nucleotides, the CDR3 is TGTGCCAGCAGCCAGACACTCACAGATACGCAGTATTTT. The genes are TRBV14 and TRBJ2-3; no clear D gene. CDR1 is SGHDN, CDR2 FVKESK, per germline. V lost 3 bases, J lost 2 bases, and 6 bases lay in between. The CDR3 contains 13 residues.

The chain has TRBV6-5 and TRBJ2-5, with 7 bases that match TRBD2. The CDR3 extends over 15 amino acids. The V segment lost 2 bases and the J segment 2 bases; nucleotides outside the gene matches: 5. Germline lookup yields CDR1 MNHEY and CDR2 SVGAGI. The CDR3 spells CASSYGAGIQETQYF. The CDR3, as DNA: TGTGCCAGCAGTTACGGAGCGGGAATTCAAGAGACCCAGTACTTC.

About this clone itself: One junction end does not reproduce the germline sequence, and a read error may be involved. This chain joins TRBV29-1 and TRBJ1-2; TRBD1 matches 8 bases. The CDR3 consists of 13 residues. CDR1 and CDR2 from the germline V gene are SQVTM and ANQGSEA. The CDR3 nucleotides are TGCAGCGTCGAAGACAGGGGCAACTATGGCTACACCTTC. Translating gives CSVEDRGNYGYTF.

This sequence joins TRBV27 and TRBJ2-7; perhaps TRBD1 as D (6 bases). Germline assignment: CDR1 MNHEY and CDR2 SMNVEV (reference sequence). The CDR3 loop spans 15 amino acids. Trimming shortened V by 3 bases and J by 2 bases, and 14 bases separated the two germline ends. CDR3 nucleotide sequence: TGTGCCAGCAGTTTCCGGCAGGGGTCCGCCTACGAGCAGTACTTC. It yields the protein CASSFRQGSAYEQYF.

The chain links TRBV7-9 to TRBJ2-2, with 9 positions matching TRBD2. V shed 5 bases, J shed 1 base, and the junction held 8 bases outside the gene matches. The CDR3 length is 17 residues. From germline, CDR1 is SEHNR and CDR2 FQNEAQ (reference sequence). The chain's CDR3 is CASSMAGAGGNTGELFF. DNA of the CDR3: TGTGCCAGCAGCATGGCTGGAGCGGGAGGGAACACCGGGGAGCTGTTTTTT.

The chain is built from TRBV10-3 and TRBJ2-7; 14 nucleotides agree with TRBD2. The V gene's germline CDR1 is ENHRY and CDR2 SYGVKD. The length of the CDR3 is 14 residues. V dropped 6 bases and J dropped 6; count of bases not matched to a gene: 4. CDR3 amino acids: CAISPTSGGGEQYF. Here the CDR3 DNA reads TGTGCCATCAGCCCGACTAGCGGGGGGGGCGAGCAGTACTTC.

This chain connects TRBV10-3 to TRBJ2-1, with TRBD2 matching over 10 bases. The CDR3 length is 15 residues. After removal of 6 bases from V and 4 bases from J, the junction contained 6 bases not matched to a gene. CDR1 is ENHRY and CDR2 is SYGVKD in the germline V gene. This CDR3 reads CAISHLAGEYNEQFF. CDR3 in DNA: TGTGCCATCAGCCACCTAGCGGGAGAGTACAATGAGCAGTTCTTC.

A word on this clone: This sample includes further DNA sequences coding for the same CDR3. The V call is TRBV2, the J call TRBJ2-3; tentative D call: TRBD2 (6 bases). Germline assignment: CDR1 SNHLY and CDR2 FYNNEI. CDR3 size: 13 residues. V shed 4 bases and J shed 4 bases, with 9 bases lying between them. The DNA of the CDR3 is TGTGCCAGCAGTGCGGGAGTGGCAGATACGCAGTATTTT. Translated: CASSAGVADTQYF. Drawing the rest from reference TRBV2 and TRBJ2-3, the complete variable domain is EPEVTQTPSHQVTQMGQEVILRCVPISNHLYFYWYRQILGQKVEFLVSFYNNEISEKSEIFDDQFSVERPDGSNFTLKIRSTKLEDSAMYFCASSAGVADTQYFGPGTRLTVL.

This CDR3 reads CSVRLTGPGELFF. The CDR3 DNA reads TGCAGCGTTCGGTTAACAGGGCCTGGGGAGCTGTTTTTT. J is TRBJ2-2 and V is TRBV29-1; possible D gene TRBD1, 6 bases. Germline values: CDR1 SQVTM, CDR2 ANQGSEA. The CDR3 consists of 13 residues. The V end lost 5 bases, the J end lost 8 bases, and 15 bases lay between the germline ends.

This clone has only one observation. The chain joins TRBV28 to TRBJ2-3; 7 nucleotides match TRBD1. Germline V lookup: CDR1 MDHEN, CDR2 SYDVKM. The junction had 5 bases not matched to a gene; V was cut back by 5 bases and J by 3 bases. The CDR3 is 14 residues long. CDR3 sequence (DNA): TGTGCCAGCAGTCTAAGGGGGCTAACAGATACGCAGTATTTT. Protein sequence: CASSLRGLTDTQYF.

The count of this clone is one. CDR3 coding DNA: TGTGCTTCCACCGGGGGCGGTAGCGGGAGTTTTAGAGGCTCCTACGAGCAGTACTTC. Protein: CASTGGGSGSFRGSYEQYF. The chain employs TRBV10-3 and TRBJ2-7, with TRBD2 matching over 9 bases. Germline lookup yields CDR1 ENHRY and CDR2 SYGVKD. There are 19 residues in the CDR3.

V and J are TRBV27 and TRBJ2-7; D might be TRBD1 (6 bases). The CDR3 consists of 13 residues. V was cut by 5 bases and J by 2 bases, with 10 bases left in between. From germline, CDR1 is MNHEY and CDR2 SMNVEV (reference sequence). The CDR3 nucleotides are TGTGCCAGCAGTCCGGACAGCGCCTACGAGCAGTACTTC. Translating it yields CASSPDSAYEQYF.

The chain has TRBV19 and TRBJ1-2; D ambiguous. The CDR3 spans 12 residues. CDR1 and CDR2 from the germline V gene are LNHDA and SQIVND (reference sequence). V lost 7 bases and J lost 3, with 9 bases in between. CDR3 amino acids: CASTVNHYGYTF. The CDR3 bases are TGTGCCAGTACGGTCAATCACTATGGCTACACCTTC.

V usage is TRBV3-1 (or the pseudogene TRBV3-2) and J usage is TRBJ2-2; TRBD1 agrees at 9 bases. The V gene's germline CDR1 is LGHDT and CDR2 YNNKEL (reference sequence). V trimming: 6 bases; J trimming: 6 bases; junction bases outside the gene matches: 8. This CDR3 spans 15 amino acids. CDR3 amino acids: CASRRGDRDSGELFF. The CDR3 DNA sequence: TGTGCCAGCAGAAGAGGGGACAGGGATTCCGGGGAGCTGTTTTTT.

This clone turned up a few times. This chain links TRBV5-1 with TRBJ1-3; TRBD1 might be the D (5 bases). V was clipped by 3 bases and J by 1 base, with 8 bases between them. The CDR3 length is 14 residues. Germline assignment: CDR1 SGHRS and CDR2 YFSETQ. The CDR3 loop is CASSSDTSGNTIYF. DNA for the CDR3: TGCGCCAGCAGCTCGGACACTTCTGGAAACACCATATATTTT. Full variable domain (outside the CDR3, taken from reference TRBV5-1 and TRBJ1-3): KAGVTQTPRYLIKTRGQQVTLSCSPISGHRSVSWYQQTPGQGLQFLFEYFSETQRNKGNFPGRFSGRQFSNSRSEMNVSTLELGDSALYLCASSSDTSGNTIYFGEGSWLTVV.

The gene calls are TRBV2 and TRBJ1-2; 9 bases are a match to TRBD1. Germline assignment: CDR1 SNHLY and CDR2 FYNNEI. The V segment lost 7 bases and the J segment 5 bases; nucleotides outside the gene matches: 8. The CDR3 runs to 14 residues. The CDR3 spells CASTPGQGFYGYTF. CDR3 DNA: TGTGCCAGCACCCCGGGACAGGGCTTTTATGGCTACACCTTC.

For the CDR3, the DNA is TGTGCCAGCAGTCCCCGGAGTAATTCACCCCTCCACTTT. It is translated as CASSPRSNSPLHF. The chain carries TRBV7-9 and TRBJ1-6; D is undetermined. Germline CDR1 reads SEHNR; CDR2 reads FQNEAQ (reference sequence). Trimming removed 6 bases from V and 6 bases from J, with 9 bases in between. The CDR3 consists of 13 residues.